The T cell receptor beta chain described here comes from a study of Graves' ophthalmopathy and Graves' hyperthyroidism. Whole-study results and caveats: Separation of ophthalmopathy from stable hyperthyroidism was achieved by a 13-signature model, at approximately 90% sensitivity and 81.08% specificity.

This clonotype was recorded many times. Antigen: not known. The authors amplified TCR beta CDR3 regions from RNA transcripts. Following a first-round RT-PCR that used HTBI primers, a second-round multiplex PCR was carried out. TCRdb processed the multiplex PCR reads anew with MiXCR; each CDR3 protein has one entry. The repertoire holds about 550,000 distinct CDR3 sequences, about 40% seen once, with over 3.5% in the top ten. Losses at the gene ends were 0 bases for V and 3 bases for J; bases not matched to a gene: 2. The CDR3 length is 14 residues. Looked up from germline, CDR1 is SGHTS and CDR2 is YDEGEE.

This TCR came from an adult man with Graves' hyperthyroidism. Sequenced material: peripheral blood or thyroid tissue (not recorded which). The chain uses TRBV5-8 and TRBJ1-2, with 7 bases that match TRBD1. In nucleotides, the CDR3 is TGTGCCAGCAGCTTGGAGGGGGCCCACTATGGCTACACCTTC. This gives the protein CASSLEGAHYGYTF.